Listed below are T cell receptor beta chains from one sample, sequenced in a study of tumor-infiltrating lymphocytes in localized non-small cell lung cancer. Method: immunoSEQ multiplex PCR; TCRdb's copy keeps in-frame clones and lacks some. The sample has around 23,000 clones, around 75% seen once. The sample consisted of lung tumor tissue. These receptor sequences come from a human donor with non-small cell lung cancer. Both conserved end residues are part of each CDR3. The order of the fields is J gene, V gene, D gene, clone size, CDR3 protein, CDR3 DNA. D genes are given only for firm matches. Size is stated for part of the rows, as once, few or many counts, or as a class when the clone is expanded.

J gene: TRBJ1-1; V gene: TRBV7-2; D gene: TRBD1; clone size: .; CDR3 protein: CASSLTGMNAEAFF; CDR3 DNA: TGTGCCAGCAGCTTGACAGGGATGAACGCTGAAGCTTTCTTT
J gene: TRBJ1-2; V gene: TRBV30; D gene: .; clone size: .; CDR3 protein: CAWTRDLTPNYGYTF; CDR3 DNA: TGTGCCTGGACCCGGGACCTAACGCCTAACTATGGCTACACCTTC
J gene: TRBJ2-7; V gene: TRBV9; D gene: TRBD1; clone size: once; CDR3 protein: CASSVAGQGAYEQYF; CDR3 DNA: TGTGCCAGCAGCGTAGCCGGACAGGGGGCCTACGAGCAGTACTTC
J gene: TRBJ2-1; V gene: TRBV6-1; D gene: .; clone size: .; CDR3 protein: CASSGTQGSNNNEQFF; CDR3 DNA: TGTGCCAGCAGTGGGACCCAGGGATCGAATAACAATGAGCAGTTCTTC
J gene: TRBJ1-1; V gene: TRBV30; D gene: .; clone size: .; CDR3 protein: CAWRTAFRENTEAFF; CDR3 DNA: TGTGCCTGGAGGACCGCGTTTAGGGAGAACACTGAAGCTTTCTTT
J gene: TRBJ1-2; V gene: TRBV7-2; D gene: .; clone size: once; CDR3 protein: CASSPTGHGYTF; CDR3 DNA: TGTGCCAGCAGCCCGACGGGACACGGCTACACCTTC
J gene: TRBJ2-7; V gene: TRBV18; D gene: TRBD1; clone size: .; CDR3 protein: CASSQDRGAYEQYF; CDR3 DNA: TGTGCCAGCTCACAAGACAGGGGCGCCTACGAGCAGTACTTC
J gene: TRBJ2-1; V gene: TRBV7-2; D gene: .; clone size: .; CDR3 protein: CASSLGVTEQFF; CDR3 DNA: TGTGCCAGCAGCTTAGGGGTTACTGAGCAGTTCTTC
J gene: TRBJ2-7; V gene: TRBV11-3; D gene: .; clone size: few; CDR3 protein: CASSSLGPYEQYF; CDR3 DNA: TGTGCCAGCAGCTCCCTTGGCCCCTACGAGCAGTACTTC
J gene: TRBJ1-2; V gene: TRBV5-1; D gene: .; clone size: few; CDR3 protein: CASSLGGLANYGYTF; CDR3 DNA: TGCGCCAGCAGCTTGGGTGGGTTAGCTAACTATGGCTACACCTTC
J gene: TRBJ2-7; V gene: TRBV7-8; D gene: TRBD2; clone size: once; CDR3 protein: CASSSPEIRGGAYYEQYF; CDR3 DNA: TGTGCCAGCAGCTCTCCAGAGATTCGCGGGGGGGCTTACTACGAGCAGTACTTC
J gene: TRBJ2-7; V gene: TRBV4-3; D gene: .; clone size: .; CDR3 protein: CASSQDGYEQYF; CDR3 DNA: TGCGCCAGCAGCCAAGATGGGTACGAGCAGTACTTC
J gene: TRBJ1-2; V gene: TRBV13; D gene: .; clone size: once; CDR3 protein: CASSSKSGGAASGYTF; CDR3 DNA: TGTGCCAGCAGCTCGAAGTCGGGGGGCGCGGCTTCTGGCTACACCTTC
J gene: TRBJ2-3; V gene: TRBV7-6; D gene: .; clone size: few; CDR3 protein: CASSESGRTDTQYF; CDR3 DNA: TGTGCCAGCAGCGAATCGGGGCGCACAGATACGCAGTATTTT
J gene: TRBJ1-6; V gene: TRBV15; D gene: TRBD1; clone size: .; CDR3 protein: CATSRDHTGGGNSPLHF; CDR3 DNA: TGTGCCACCAGCAGAGATCACACAGGGGGTGGGAATTCACCCCTCCACTTT
J gene: TRBJ1-5; V gene: TRBV7-2; D gene: TRBD1; clone size: .; CDR3 protein: CASSIGQGDQPQHF; CDR3 DNA: TGTGCCAGCAGCATAGGACAGGGCGATCAGCCCCAGCATTTT
J gene: TRBJ2-7; V gene: TRBV11-3; D gene: .; clone size: .; CDR3 protein: CASSLGGGGKNEQYF; CDR3 DNA: TGTGCCAGCAGCTTAGGGGGAGGGGGCAAGAACGAGCAGTACTTC
J gene: TRBJ1-6; V gene: TRBV5-4; D gene: .; clone size: .; CDR3 protein: CASSLGGSTHF; CDR3 DNA: TGTGCCAGCAGCTTAGGAGGATCTACCCACTTT
J gene: TRBJ2-7; V gene: TRBV7-2; D gene: TRBD2; clone size: once; CDR3 protein: CASSPAGGPYEQYF; CDR3 DNA: TGTGCCAGCAGCCCTGCGGGGGGGCCGTACGAGCAGTACTTC
J gene: TRBJ1-1; V gene: TRBV11-3; D gene: .; clone size: .; CDR3 protein: CASSWDAGKTEAFF; CDR3 DNA: TGTGCCAGCAGCTGGGACGCCGGGAAGACTGAAGCTTTCTTT
J gene: TRBJ2-7; V gene: TRBV18; D gene: TRBD1; clone size: .; CDR3 protein: CASSPPGTGNNEQYF; CDR3 DNA: TGTGCCAGCTCACCACCGGGGACAGGGAACAACGAGCAGTACTTC
J gene: TRBJ2-1; V gene: TRBV7-2; D gene: TRBD2; clone size: .; CDR3 protein: CASSLRAHLAGGPHNEQFF; CDR3 DNA: TGTGCCAGCAGCTTAAGGGCCCACCTAGCGGGGGGCCCCCACAATGAGCAGTTCTTC
J gene: TRBJ2-7; V gene: TRBV30; D gene: .; clone size: .; CDR3 protein: CAWSVSGYEQYF; CDR3 DNA: TGTGCCTGGAGTGTATCCGGATACGAGCAGTACTTC
J gene: TRBJ1-6; V gene: TRBV7-2; D gene: .; clone size: .; CDR3 protein: CASSSNSGGNGSPLHF; CDR3 DNA: TGTGCCAGCAGCTCCAACTCGGGGGGCAATGGCTCACCCCTCCACTTT
J gene: TRBJ2-3; V gene: TRBV4-3; D gene: TRBD2; clone size: .; CDR3 protein: CASSQDLAGGPSTDTQYF; CDR3 DNA: TGCGCCAGCAGCCAAGACCTAGCGGGGGGACCTAGCACAGATACGCAGTATTTT
J gene: TRBJ2-3; V gene: TRBV7-2; D gene: TRBD2; clone size: .; CDR3 protein: CASSVTSGGLVAQYF; CDR3 DNA: TGTGCCAGCAGCGTGACTAGCGGGGGGCTGGTTGCGCAGTATTTT
J gene: TRBJ1-1; V gene: TRBV18; D gene: TRBD1; clone size: .; CDR3 protein: CASSPPTGGGNTEAFF; CDR3 DNA: TGTGCCAGCTCACCACCCACAGGGGGTGGGAACACTGAAGCTTTCTTT
J gene: TRBJ1-6; V gene: TRBV2; D gene: .; clone size: few; CDR3 protein: CASSESGGSYNSPLHF; CDR3 DNA: TGTGCCAGCAGTGAAAGTGGTGGGTCCTATAATTCACCCCTCCACTTT